Reported below is one T cell receptor beta chain. Germline V gene data show CDR1 as SGHRS and CDR2 as YFSETQ. After removal of 4 bases from V and 0 bases from J, the junction contained 5 bases not matched to a gene. This CDR3 contains 16 residues. The data were taken from a study of blood T cell repertoires in COVID-19. In the study's own analysis: Amplification with reference gene primers provided the estimates of nucleated cell counts. Only in-frame clones appear in the TCRdb table, and some are missing; sequencing was by immunoSEQ multiplex PCR. Clone size and V and J calls were adopted from that table, with D and trimming inferred from the DNA. The profile covers some 150,000 clones, with about four fifths appearing a single time and 8% to 10% taken by the ten largest.

The genes are TRBV5-1 and TRBJ2-3, with 10 bases identical to TRBD2. The sequence came from an elderly woman in a cohort sampled during active or convalescent COVID-19. The material sequenced was peripheral blood. The CDR3 protein is CASSPIAGGSTDTQYF. In DNA, the CDR3 is TGCGCCAGCAGCCCGATAGCGGGGGGAAGCACAGATACGCAGTATTTT.